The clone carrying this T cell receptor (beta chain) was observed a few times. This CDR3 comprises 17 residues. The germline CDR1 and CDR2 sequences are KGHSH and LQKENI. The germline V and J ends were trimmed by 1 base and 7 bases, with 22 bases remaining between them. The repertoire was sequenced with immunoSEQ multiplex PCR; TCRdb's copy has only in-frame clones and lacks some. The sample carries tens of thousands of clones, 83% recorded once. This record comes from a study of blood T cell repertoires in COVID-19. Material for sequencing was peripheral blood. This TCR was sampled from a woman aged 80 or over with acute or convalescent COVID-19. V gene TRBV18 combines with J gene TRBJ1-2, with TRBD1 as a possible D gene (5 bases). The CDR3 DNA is TGTGCCAGCTCACCACGAGGAATTGTGCAGGGAGGTAGTGGCTACACCTTC. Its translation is CASSPRGIVQGGSGYTF.